This TCR beta chain comes out of a study of CD8+ T cells in alopecia areata. Extracted RNA was reverse transcribed, and the resulting cDNA served as sequencing template. Only in-frame clones appear in the TCRdb table, and some are missing; sequencing was by immunoSEQ multiplex PCR. The sample records approximately 99,000 clones, 45% to 60% being singletons. Isolation of CD4+ and CD8+ T cells from PBMCs was achieved by sorting. This CDR3 region has 14 residues. Losses at the gene ends were 5 bases for V and 5 bases for J; bases not matched to a gene: 6. Germline V gives CDR1 MNHEY, CDR2 SVGAGI. The chain employs TRBV6-5 and TRBJ2-5; 9 bases line up with TRBD1. Sequences were obtained from NKG2D-low CD8+ T cells sorted from blood. The TCR sequence derives from a human donor with alopecia areata. The CDR3 bases are TGTGCCAGCAGTCACCGGGACAGGGAGGAGACCCAGTACTTC. This encodes CASSHRDREETQYF.